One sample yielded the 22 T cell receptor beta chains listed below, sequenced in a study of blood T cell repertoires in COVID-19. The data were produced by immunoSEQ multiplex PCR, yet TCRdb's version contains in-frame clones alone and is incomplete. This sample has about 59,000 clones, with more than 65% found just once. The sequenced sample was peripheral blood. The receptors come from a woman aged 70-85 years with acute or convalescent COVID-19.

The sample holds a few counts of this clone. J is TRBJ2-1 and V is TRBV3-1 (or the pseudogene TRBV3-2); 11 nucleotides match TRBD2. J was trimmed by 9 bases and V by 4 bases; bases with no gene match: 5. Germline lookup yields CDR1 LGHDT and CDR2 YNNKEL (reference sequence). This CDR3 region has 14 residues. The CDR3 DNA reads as TGTGCCAGCAGCCGGCCGGGACTAGCGGTTGAGCAGTTCTTC. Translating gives CASSRPGLAVEQFF.

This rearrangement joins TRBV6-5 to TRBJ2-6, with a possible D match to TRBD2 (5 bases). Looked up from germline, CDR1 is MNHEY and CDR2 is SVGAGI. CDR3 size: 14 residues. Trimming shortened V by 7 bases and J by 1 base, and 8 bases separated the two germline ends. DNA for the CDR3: TGTGCCAGCAAGGAGGATTCTGGGGCCAACGTCCTGACTTTC. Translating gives CASKEDSGANVLTF.

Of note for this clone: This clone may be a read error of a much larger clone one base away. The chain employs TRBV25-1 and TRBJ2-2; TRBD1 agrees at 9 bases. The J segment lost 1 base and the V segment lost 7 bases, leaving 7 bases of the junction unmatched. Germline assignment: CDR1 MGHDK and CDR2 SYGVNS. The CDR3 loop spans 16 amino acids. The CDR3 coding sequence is TGTGCCAGCAATGGGGACAGGGCTAGGAACACCGGGGAGCTGTTTTTT. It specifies CASNGDRARNTGELFF.

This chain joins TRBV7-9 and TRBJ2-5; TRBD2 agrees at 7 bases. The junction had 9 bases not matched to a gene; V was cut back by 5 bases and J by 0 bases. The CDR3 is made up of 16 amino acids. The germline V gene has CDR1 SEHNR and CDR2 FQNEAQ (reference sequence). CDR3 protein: CASSPGTTTYQETQYF. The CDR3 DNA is TGTGCCAGCAGCCCCGGGACTACGACGTACCAAGAGACCCAGTACTTC.

CDR3 sequence: CASSEPTGSGNTIYF. The CDR3 DNA is TGTGCCAGCAGTGAACCGACAGGCTCTGGAAACACCATATATTTT. V gene TRBV6-1 combines with J gene TRBJ1-3; weak D call: TRBD1 (6 bases). Germline CDR1 is MNHNS and CDR2 is SASEGT. Trimming pared 2 bases from V and 0 bases from J, leaving 8 bases between. CDR3 length: 15 amino acids.

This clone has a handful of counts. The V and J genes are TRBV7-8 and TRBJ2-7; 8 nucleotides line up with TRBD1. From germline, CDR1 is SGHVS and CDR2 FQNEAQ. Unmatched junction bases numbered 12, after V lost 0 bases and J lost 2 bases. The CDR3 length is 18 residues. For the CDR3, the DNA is TGTGCCAGCAGCTTAGCCGTGACAGGGGCAAATCCCCCCTACGAGCAGTACTTC. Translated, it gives CASSLAVTGANPPYEQYF. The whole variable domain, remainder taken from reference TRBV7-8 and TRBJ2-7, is GAGVSQSPRYKVAKRGQDVALRCDPISGHVSLFWYQQALGQGPEFLTYFQNEAQLDKSGLPSDRFFAERPEGSVSTLKIQRTQQEDSAVYLCASSLAVTGANPPYEQYFGPGTRLTVT.

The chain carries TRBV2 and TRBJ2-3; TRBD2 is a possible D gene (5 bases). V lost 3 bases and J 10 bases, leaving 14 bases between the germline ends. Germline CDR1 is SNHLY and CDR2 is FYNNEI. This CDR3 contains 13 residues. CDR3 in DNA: TGTGCCAGCAGTGATTTGGCTGGTAGCGCGCAGTATTTT. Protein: CASSDLAGSAQYF.

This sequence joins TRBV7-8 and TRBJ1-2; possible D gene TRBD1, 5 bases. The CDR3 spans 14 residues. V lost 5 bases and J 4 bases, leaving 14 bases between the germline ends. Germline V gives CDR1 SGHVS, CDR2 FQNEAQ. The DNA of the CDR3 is TGTGCCAGCAGCGCGGGGGGAGGAATCTATGGCTACACCTTC. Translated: CASSAGGGIYGYTF. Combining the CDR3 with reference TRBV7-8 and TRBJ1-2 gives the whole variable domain GAGVSQSPRYKVAKRGQDVALRCDPISGHVSLFWYQQALGQGPEFLTYFQNEAQLDKSGLPSDRFFAERPEGSVSTLKIQRTQQEDSAVYLCASSAGGGIYGYTFGSGTRLTVV.

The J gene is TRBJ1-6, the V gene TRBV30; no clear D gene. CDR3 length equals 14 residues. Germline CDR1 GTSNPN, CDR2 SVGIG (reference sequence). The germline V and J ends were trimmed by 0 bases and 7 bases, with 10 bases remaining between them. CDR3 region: CAWSVLGGNSPLHF. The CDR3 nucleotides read TGTGCCTGGAGTGTACTGGGCGGGAATTCACCCCTCCACTTT.

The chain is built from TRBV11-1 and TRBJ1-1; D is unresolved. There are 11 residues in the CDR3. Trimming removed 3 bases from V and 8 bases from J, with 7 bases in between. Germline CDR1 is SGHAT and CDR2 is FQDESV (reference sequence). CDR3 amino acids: CASSFSEEAFF. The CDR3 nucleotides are TGTGCCAGCAGCTTTAGTGAGGAAGCTTTCTTT. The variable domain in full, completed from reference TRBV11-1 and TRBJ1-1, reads EAEVAQSPRYKITEKSQAVAFWCDPISGHATLYWYRQILGQGPELLVQFQDESVVDDSQLPKDRFSAERLKGVDSTLKIQPAELGDSAMYLCASSFSEEAFFGQGTRLTVV.

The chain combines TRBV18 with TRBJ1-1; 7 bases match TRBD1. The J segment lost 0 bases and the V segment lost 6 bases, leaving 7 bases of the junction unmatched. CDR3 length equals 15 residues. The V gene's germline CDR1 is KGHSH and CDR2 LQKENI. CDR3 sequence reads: CASSLGQVMNTEAFF. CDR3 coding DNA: TGTGCCAGCTCGCTCGGACAGGTGATGAACACTGAAGCTTTCTTT.

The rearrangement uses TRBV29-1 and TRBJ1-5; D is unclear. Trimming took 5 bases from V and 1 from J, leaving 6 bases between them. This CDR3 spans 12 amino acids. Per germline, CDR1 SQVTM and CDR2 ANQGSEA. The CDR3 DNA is TGCAGCGTTACGGTAAGCAATCAGCCCCAGCATTTT. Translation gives CSVTVSNQPQHF.

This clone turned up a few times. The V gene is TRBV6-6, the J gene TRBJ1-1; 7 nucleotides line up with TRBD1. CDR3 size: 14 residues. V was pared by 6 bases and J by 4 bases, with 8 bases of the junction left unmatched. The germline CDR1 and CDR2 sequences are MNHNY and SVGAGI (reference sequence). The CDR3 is CASSSDRASTEAFF. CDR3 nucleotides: TGTGCCAGCAGCTCTGACAGGGCCAGCACTGAAGCTTTCTTT.

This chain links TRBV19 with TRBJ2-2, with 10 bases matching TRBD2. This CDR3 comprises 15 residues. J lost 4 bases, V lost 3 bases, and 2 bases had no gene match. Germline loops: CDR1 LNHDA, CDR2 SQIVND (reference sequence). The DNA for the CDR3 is TGTGCCAGTAGTATCCAGCGGGGGGGCACCGGGGAGCTGTTTTTT. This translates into CASSIQRGGTGELFF.

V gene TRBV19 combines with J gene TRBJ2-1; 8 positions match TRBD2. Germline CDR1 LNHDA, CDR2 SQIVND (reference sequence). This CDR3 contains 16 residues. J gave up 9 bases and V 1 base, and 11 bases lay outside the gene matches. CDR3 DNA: TGTGCCAGTAGTATAGGTTCCGGGGGGGCCTCAAGTGAGCAGTTCTTC. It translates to CASSIGSGGASSEQFF.

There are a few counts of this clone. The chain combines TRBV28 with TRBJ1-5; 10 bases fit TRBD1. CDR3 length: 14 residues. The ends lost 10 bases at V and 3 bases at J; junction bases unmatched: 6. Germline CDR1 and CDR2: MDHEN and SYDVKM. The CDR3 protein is CATTGTGDNQPQHF. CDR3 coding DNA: TGTGCCACCACCGGGACAGGGGACAATCAGCCCCAGCATTTT.

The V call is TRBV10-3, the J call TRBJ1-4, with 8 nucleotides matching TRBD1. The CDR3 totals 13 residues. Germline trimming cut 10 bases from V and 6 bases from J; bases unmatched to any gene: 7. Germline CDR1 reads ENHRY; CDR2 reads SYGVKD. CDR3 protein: CATKGQVDEKLFF. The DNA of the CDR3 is TGTGCCACCAAGGGACAGGTAGATGAAAAACTGTTTTTT.

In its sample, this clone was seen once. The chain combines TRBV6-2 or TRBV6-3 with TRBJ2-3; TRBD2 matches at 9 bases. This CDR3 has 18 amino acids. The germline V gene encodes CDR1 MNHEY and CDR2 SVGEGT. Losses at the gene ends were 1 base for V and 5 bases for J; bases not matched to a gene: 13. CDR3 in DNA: TGTGCCAGCAGTTACTATTTAGCGGGGGACTATTTAGAAGATACGCAGTATTTT. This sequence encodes CASSYYLAGDYLEDTQYF.

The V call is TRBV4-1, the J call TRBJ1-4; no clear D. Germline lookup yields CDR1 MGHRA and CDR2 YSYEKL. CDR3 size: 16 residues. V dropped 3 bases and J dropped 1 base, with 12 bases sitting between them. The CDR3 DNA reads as TGCGCCAGCAGCCAGGCCAGCCGGGGAACTAATGAAAAACTGTTTTTT. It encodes CASSQASRGTNEKLFF.

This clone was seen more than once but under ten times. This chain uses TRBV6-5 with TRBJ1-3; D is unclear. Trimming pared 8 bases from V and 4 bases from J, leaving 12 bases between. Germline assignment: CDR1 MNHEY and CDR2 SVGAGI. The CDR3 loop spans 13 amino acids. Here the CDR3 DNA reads TGTGCCAGCGTTGGGAGGCCCGGAAACACCATATATTTT. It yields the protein CASVGRPGNTIYF.

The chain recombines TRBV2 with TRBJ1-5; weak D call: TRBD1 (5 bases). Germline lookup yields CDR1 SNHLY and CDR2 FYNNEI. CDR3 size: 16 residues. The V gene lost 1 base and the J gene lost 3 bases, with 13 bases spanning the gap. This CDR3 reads CASSEEGMGVNQPQHF. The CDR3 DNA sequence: TGTGCCAGCAGTGAAGAGGGGATGGGTGTCAATCAGCCCCAGCATTTT. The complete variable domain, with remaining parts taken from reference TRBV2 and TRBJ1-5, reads EPEVTQTPSHQVTQMGQEVILRCVPISNHLYFYWYRQILGQKVEFLVSFYNNEISEKSEIFDDQFSVERPDGSNFTLKIRSTKLEDSAMYFCASSEEGMGVNQPQHFGDGTRLSIL.

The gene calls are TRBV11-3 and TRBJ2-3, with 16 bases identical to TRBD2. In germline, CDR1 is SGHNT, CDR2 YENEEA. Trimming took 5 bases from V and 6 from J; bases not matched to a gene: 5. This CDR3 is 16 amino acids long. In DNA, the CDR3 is TGTGCCAGCAGCCAGGGACTAGCGGGGGGGCCGGATACGCAGTATTTT. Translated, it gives CASSQGLAGGPDTQYF. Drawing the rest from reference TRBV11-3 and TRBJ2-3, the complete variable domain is EAGVVQSPRYKIIEKKQPVAFWCNPISGHNTLYWYLQNLGQGPELLIRYENEEAVDDSQLPKDRFSAERLKGVDSTLKIQPAELGDSAVYLCASSQGLAGGPDTQYFGPGTRLTVL.